The clone carrying this T cell receptor (beta chain) has a handful of counts. What it recognizes is unknown. This sample stems from a study of molecular identifiers for immune sequencing clone quantification. Study-wide results and limits: Jurkat TCR RNA spiked in from one cell reportedly remained identifiable amid about a million naive cells. Clones exceeding 20 RNA copies carried over 97% of effector molecules but under 1% of naive-cell molecules.

Using 10%, 30% or 50% RNA, naive CD8 libraries were derived from approximately 20,000 to 1,000,000 sorted cells. Naive CD8 T cells were picked out by sorting for CD8+CD4-CCR7+CD45RA+. TCRdb passed the PCR reads through MiXCR, listing each CDR3 protein once. The sample has a few hundred thousand distinct CDR3 sequences, roughly a fifth seen once. This receptor was obtained from a human donor in good health. Some libraries in this study had Jurkat cell RNA spiked in. The sequenced material came from naive CD8+ T cells from blood, with Jurkat cell RNA spiked in. The subset is: FACS-sorted CD8+CD4-CCR7+CD45RA+ naive T cells.

In nucleotides, the CDR3 is TGTGCCAGTACGGACAGGGCTGAGGAAGACATTCAGTACTTC. It translates to CASTDRAEEDIQYF. The V and J genes are TRBV18 and TRBJ2-4; the match to TRBD1 covers 8 bases. Germline CDR1 reads KGHSH; CDR2 reads LQKENI. The junction had 12 bases not matched to a gene; V was cut back by 9 bases and J by 8 bases. The CDR3 contains 14 residues.